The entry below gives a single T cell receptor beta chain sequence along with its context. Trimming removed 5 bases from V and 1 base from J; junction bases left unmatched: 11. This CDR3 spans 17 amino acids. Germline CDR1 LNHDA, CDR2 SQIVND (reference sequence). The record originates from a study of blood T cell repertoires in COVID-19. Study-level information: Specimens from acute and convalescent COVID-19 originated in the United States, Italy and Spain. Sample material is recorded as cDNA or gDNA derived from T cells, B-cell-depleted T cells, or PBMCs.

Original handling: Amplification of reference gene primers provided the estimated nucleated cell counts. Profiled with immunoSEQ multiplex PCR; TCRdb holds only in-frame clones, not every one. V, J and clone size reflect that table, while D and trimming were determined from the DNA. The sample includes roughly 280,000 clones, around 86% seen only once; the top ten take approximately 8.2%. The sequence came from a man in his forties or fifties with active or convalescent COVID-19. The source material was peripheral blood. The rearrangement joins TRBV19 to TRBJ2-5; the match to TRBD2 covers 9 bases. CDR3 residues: CASSPHSSGGLQETQYF. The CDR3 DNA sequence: TGTGCCAGTAGTCCCCATAGTAGCGGGGGACTCCAAGAGACCCAGTACTTC.